This TCR beta chain comes out of a study of human T cells and chemical hapten exposure. For the study at large: Alopecia areata, totalis or universalis was found in mostly female patients. General observations from the study: PT1 expanded TCR counts correlated positively with patch test score.

In its sample, this clonotype was seen a few times. No antigen is known for it. As the library was built, unique molecular identifiers were attached to individual cDNA molecules. Via MiXCR, TCRdb re-called the RACE reads, giving one row per CDR3 protein. The table lists 95,000 to 150,000 distinct CDR3 sequences, 13% of them singletons. Time point meaning: pre-sensitization, week 0. Treatment denoted: therapeutic diphenylcyclopropenone sensitization with weekly scalp DPC. Patients had alopecia, were aged 18 to 70, and were not pregnant. V was trimmed by 1 base and J by 5 bases, leaving 8 bases between them. This CDR3 is built from 13 residues. The germline gives CDR1 SGHNT, CDR2 YYREEE (reference sequence).

Sample: whole blood, taken in connection with sensitization to the hapten diphenylcyclopropenone (DPC). This receptor was identified in a woman younger than 35 with alopecia areata. Some clones in this sample may be carry-over from other donors' samples. V usage is TRBV5-4 and J usage is TRBJ2-3; D is unresolved. CDR3 sequence: CASSLQMEDTQYF. The DNA for the CDR3 is TGTGCCAGCAGCTTGCAGATGGAAGATACGCAGTATTTT. Complete variable domain (other parts from reference TRBV5-4 and TRBJ2-3): ETGVTQSPTHLIKTRGQQVTLRCSSQSGHNTVSWYQQALGQGPQFIFQYYREEENGRGNFPPRFSGLQFPNYSSELNVNALELDDSALYLCASSLQMEDTQYFGPGTRLTVL.